The T cell receptor beta chain described here comes from a study of blood T cell repertoires in COVID-19. Recruits, aged roughly 18 to 95 years, lived in 25 or so US areas. Assignment of participants to cohorts was predicated upon participant-reported clinical history. Clones were sequenced by immunoSEQ multiplex PCR, and TCRdb holds only the in-frame ones, with some missing. Among some 190,000 clones listed, about 77% were seen once. V shed 8 bases and J 4 bases; nucleotides not matched to a gene: 6. The CDR3 sequence is 13 residues long. This chain connects TRBV12-3 or TRBV12-4 to TRBJ2-7; 9 nucleotides align to TRBD1. The TCR was taken from a woman in her fifties or sixties with acute COVID-19. Input material: PBMCs or T cells enriched from blood (not recorded which). CDR3 in DNA: TGTGCCAGCGCGGGACAGGGTTTGTACGAGCAGTACGTC. It specifies CASAGQGLYEQYV.